The T cell receptor (beta chain) described here comes from a study of T cell repertoires in cytomegalovirus infection. For the study at large: Public TCR beta signatures provided an indication of both CMV infection and a matching HLA type.

In germline, CDR1 is SEHNR, CDR2 FQNEAQ (reference sequence). Deletions cut 2 bases from V and 0 bases from J, with 8 bases between. This CDR3 comprises 14 residues. Findings and limits, study-wide: Identification of carriers of CMV plus the relevant HLA was performed using cumulative public TCR beta family frequency. Ex vivo responses were dominated by HLA-C-restricted CMV-specific TCR beta clonotypes.

Details on this clonotype: Its specificity is unknown.

Via MiXCR, TCRdb re-called the reads, giving one row per CDR3 protein. Of 85,000 to 130,000 distinct CDR3 sequences listed, around 22% are singletons. V and J are TRBV7-9 and TRBJ2-7; D may match TRBD1 or TRBD2 (5 bases each). The sequence derives from a human donor in good health (CMV status not recorded). Some clones in this sample may be carry-over from other donors' samples. The sample was CD8+ T cells from PBMCs. CDR3 protein: CASSLRGDSYEQYF. In DNA form, the CDR3 reads TGTGCCAGCAGCTTACGAGGGGACTCCTACGAGCAGTACTTC. Full variable domain (remainder filled in from reference TRBV7-9 and TRBJ2-7): DTGVSQNPRHKITKRGQNVTFRCDPISEHNRLYWYRQTLGQGPEFLTYFQNEAQLEKSRLLSDRFSAERPKGSFSTLEIQRTEQGDSAMYLCASSLRGDSYEQYFGPGTRLTVT.